This T cell receptor beta chain comes out of a study of cytomegalovirus exposure and HLA in healthy donors. General observations from the study: In a later analysis, a missense DCLRE1C variant was linked to TCR beta V- and J-gene trimming. Researchers catalogued approximately 170 TCR beta chains as cytomegalovirus-associated. Most of the TCR beta V segments (in an earlier analysis) were productive either about 87% or about 30% of the time. Across donors, most TCRs were seen rarely, yet some public ones were widespread.

With 60 Vbeta and 13 Jbeta primers, the PCR was carried out. TCRdb keeps only in-frame clones here, not all; method: immunoSEQ multiplex PCR. Among about 110,000 clones listed, more than 70% were seen once. As for this clone: The antigen is not known. This sample also contains other DNA sequences that code for the same CDR3.

The V segment lost 3 bases and the J segment 2 bases; nucleotides outside the gene matches: 11. This CDR3 has 18 amino acids. CDR1 SGHAT and CDR2 FQNNGV come from the germline V gene. This TCR was sampled from a man aged 25 to 40 in good health and CMV-seronegative. Sequenced sample: PBMCs. This sequence joins TRBV11-2 and TRBJ2-5; 11 nucleotides line up with TRBD2. The CDR3 is CASSLVGHGTSGQETQYF. CDR3 sequence (DNA): TGTGCCAGCAGCTTGGTAGGCCACGGGACTAGCGGACAAGAGACCCAGTACTTC.